This TCR beta chain was retrieved from a study of OX40 agonist ivuxolimab in advanced cancers. Study-level background: Patients enrolled in dose escalation were diagnosed with hepatocellular carcinoma, melanoma, renal cell or head and neck cancer. Eligibility admitted prior anti-PD-1, anti-PD-L1 or anti-CTLA-4 therapy; about 42% had some. General study results and limits: The work left the antigen specificity of expanded peripheral T cells undetermined. At 0.1 to 3.0 mg/kg, CD4+ and CD8+ blood T cells expanded clonally by week 6.

Worth noting for this clone: No antigen is known for it.

This CDR3 has 16 residues. V gave up 1 base and J gave up 1 base, with 14 bases separating them. Per the germline V gene, CDR1 is LNHNV and CDR2 is YYDKDF (reference sequence). Sequencing used immunoSEQ multiplex PCR; TCRdb keeps in-frame clones, though not all of them. The profile shows 60,000 to 70,000 clones, over 70% of them singletons. Sequences were derived from CD4+ or CD8+ T cells sorted from blood, sampled in a trial of the OX40 agonist ivuxolimab. The receptor was isolated from an adult with an advanced solid tumor such as melanoma, head and neck, liver or kidney cancer. The genes are TRBV15 and TRBJ2-7, with D possibly called TRBD1 or TRBD2 (5 bases each). CDR3 residues: CATSRAPGTESYEQYF. The CDR3 DNA reads as TGTGCCACCAGCAGAGCCCCCGGGACCGAGTCCTACGAGCAGTACTTC. Full variable domain (outside the CDR3, taken from reference TRBV15 and TRBJ2-7): DAMVIQNPRYQVTQFGKPVTLSCSQTLNHNVMYWYQQKSSQAPKLLFHYYDKDFNNEADTPDNFQSRRPNTSFCFLDIRSPGLGDTAMYLCATSRAPGTESYEQYFGPGTRLTVT.